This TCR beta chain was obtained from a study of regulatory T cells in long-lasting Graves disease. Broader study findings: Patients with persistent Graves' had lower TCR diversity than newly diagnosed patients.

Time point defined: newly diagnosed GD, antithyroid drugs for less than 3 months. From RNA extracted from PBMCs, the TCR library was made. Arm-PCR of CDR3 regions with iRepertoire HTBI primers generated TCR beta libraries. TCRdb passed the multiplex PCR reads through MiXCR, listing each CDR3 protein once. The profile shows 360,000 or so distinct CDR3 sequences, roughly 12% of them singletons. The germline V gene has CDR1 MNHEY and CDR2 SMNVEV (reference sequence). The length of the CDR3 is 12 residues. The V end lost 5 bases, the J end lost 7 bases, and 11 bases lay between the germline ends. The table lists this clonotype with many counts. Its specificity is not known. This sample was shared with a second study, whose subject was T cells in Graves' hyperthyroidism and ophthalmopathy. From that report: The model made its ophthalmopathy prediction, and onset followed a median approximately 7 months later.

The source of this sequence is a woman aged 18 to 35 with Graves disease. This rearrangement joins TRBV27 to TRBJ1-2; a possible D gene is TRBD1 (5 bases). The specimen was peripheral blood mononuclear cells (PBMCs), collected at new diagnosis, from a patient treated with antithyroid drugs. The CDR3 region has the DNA TGTGCCAGCAGTCCTGCTGGGGGTGGCTACACCTTC. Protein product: CASSPAGGGYTF.